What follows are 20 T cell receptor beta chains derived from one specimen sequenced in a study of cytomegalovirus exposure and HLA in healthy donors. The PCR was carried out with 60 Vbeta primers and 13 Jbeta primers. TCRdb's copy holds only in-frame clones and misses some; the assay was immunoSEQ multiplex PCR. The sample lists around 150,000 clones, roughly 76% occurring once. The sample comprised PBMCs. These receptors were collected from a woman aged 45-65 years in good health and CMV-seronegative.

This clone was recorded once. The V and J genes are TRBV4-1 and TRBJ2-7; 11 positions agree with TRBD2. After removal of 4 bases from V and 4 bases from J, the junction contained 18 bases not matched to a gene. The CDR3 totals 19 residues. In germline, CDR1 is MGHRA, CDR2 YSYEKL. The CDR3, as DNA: TGCGCCAGCAGCCCTCGGGCTGGGGATGGCCCTAGCGGGGGGTACGAGCAGTACTTC. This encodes CASSPRAGDGPSGGYEQYF.

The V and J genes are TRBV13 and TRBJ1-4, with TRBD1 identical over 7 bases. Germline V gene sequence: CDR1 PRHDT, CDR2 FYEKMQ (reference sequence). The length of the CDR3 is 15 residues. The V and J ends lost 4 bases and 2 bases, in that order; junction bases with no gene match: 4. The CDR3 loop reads CASSSRQGTNEKLFF. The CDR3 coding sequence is TGTGCCAGCAGCTCTCGACAGGGCACTAATGAAAAACTGTTTTTT.

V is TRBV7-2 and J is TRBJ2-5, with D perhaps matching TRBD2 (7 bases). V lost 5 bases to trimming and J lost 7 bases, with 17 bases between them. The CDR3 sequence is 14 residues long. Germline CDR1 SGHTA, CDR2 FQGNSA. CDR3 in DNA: TGTGCCAGCAGCCCGTGGGGGGGCAGGGGGACCCAGTACTTC. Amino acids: CASSPWGGRGTQYF.

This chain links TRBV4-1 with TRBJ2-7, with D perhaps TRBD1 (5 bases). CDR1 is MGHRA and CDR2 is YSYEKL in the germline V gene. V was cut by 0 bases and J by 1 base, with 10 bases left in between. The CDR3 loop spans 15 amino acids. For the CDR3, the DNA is TGCGCCAGCAGCCAAGAGAAGGGGTTGTCCTACGAGCAGTACTTC. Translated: CASSQEKGLSYEQYF.

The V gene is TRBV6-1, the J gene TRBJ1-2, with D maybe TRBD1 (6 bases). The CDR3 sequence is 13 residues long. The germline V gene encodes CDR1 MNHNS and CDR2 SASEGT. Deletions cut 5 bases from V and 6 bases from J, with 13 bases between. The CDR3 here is CASSLDRYHGYTF. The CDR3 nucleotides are TGTGCCAGCAGTCTGGACAGATACCATGGCTACACCTTC.

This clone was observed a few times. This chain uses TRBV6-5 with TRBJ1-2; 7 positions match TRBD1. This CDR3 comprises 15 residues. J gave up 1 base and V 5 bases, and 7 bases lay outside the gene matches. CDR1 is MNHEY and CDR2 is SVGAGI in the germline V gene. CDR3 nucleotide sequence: TGTGCCAGCAGTACGGAGACAGGGCGTAACTATGGCTACACCTTC. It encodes CASSTETGRNYGYTF.

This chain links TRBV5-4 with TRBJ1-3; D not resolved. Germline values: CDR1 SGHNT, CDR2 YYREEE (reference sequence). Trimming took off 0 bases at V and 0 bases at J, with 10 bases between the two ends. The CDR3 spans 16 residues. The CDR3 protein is CASSLAGVGSGNTIYF. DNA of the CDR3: TGTGCCAGCAGCTTGGCCGGGGTCGGCTCTGGAAACACCATATATTTT.

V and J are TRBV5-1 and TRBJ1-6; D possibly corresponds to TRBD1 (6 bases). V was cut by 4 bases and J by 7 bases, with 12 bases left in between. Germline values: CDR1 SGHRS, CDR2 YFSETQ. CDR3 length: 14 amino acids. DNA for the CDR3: TGCGCCAGCAGCATCCAGGGGAAGAATTCACCCCTCCACTTT. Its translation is CASSIQGKNSPLHF. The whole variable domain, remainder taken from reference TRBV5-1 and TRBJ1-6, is KAGVTQTPRYLIKTRGQQVTLSCSPISGHRSVSWYQQTPGQGLQFLFEYFSETQRNKGNFPGRFSGRQFSNSRSEMNVSTLELGDSALYLCASSIQGKNSPLHFGNGTRLTVT.

The CDR3 spells CASSQADRDNSPLHF. The DNA of the CDR3 is TGCGCCAGCAGCCAAGCCGACAGGGATAATTCACCCCTCCACTTT. The V call is TRBV4-3, the J call TRBJ1-6; 7 bases match TRBD1. The CDR3 consists of 15 residues. V shed 1 base, J shed 5 bases, and the junction held 2 bases outside the gene matches. Germline CDR1 and CDR2: LGHNA and YSLEER.

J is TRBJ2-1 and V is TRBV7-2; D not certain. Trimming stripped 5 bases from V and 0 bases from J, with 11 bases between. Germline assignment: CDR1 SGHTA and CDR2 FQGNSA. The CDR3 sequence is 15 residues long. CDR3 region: CASSRDISSYNEQFF. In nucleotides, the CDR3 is TGTGCCAGCAGCCGCGACATTAGCTCCTACAATGAGCAGTTCTTC. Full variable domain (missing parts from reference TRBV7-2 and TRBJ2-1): GAGVSQSPSNKVTEKGKDVELRCDPISGHTALYWYRQSLGQGLEFLIYFQGNSAPDKSGLPSDRFSAERTGGSVSTLTIQRTQQEDSAVYLCASSRDISSYNEQFFGPGTRLTVL.

The CDR3 loop reads CASSSGTGGYEQYF. The CDR3 nucleotides read TGTGCCAGCTCATCCGGGACTGGAGGCTACGAGCAGTACTTC. V and J are TRBV18 and TRBJ2-7; D is perhaps TRBD2 (6 bases). CDR3 size: 14 residues. Germline CDR1 and CDR2: KGHSH and LQKENI. With 5 bases removed from V and 3 bases from J, the gap between germline ends came to 14 bases.

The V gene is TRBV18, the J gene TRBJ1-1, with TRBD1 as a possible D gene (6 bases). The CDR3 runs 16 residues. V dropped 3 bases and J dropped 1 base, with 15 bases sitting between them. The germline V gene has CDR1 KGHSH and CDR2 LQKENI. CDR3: CASSPLHQGTNTEAFF. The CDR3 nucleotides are TGTGCCAGCTCACCCCTCCACCAGGGGACGAACACTGAAGCTTTCTTT.

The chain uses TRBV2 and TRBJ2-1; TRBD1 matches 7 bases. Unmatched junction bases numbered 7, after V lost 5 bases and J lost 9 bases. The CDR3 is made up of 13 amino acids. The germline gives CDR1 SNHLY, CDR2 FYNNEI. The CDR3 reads CASSYRQGPEQFF. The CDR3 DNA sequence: TGTGCCAGCAGTTACCGACAGGGCCCTGAGCAGTTCTTC.

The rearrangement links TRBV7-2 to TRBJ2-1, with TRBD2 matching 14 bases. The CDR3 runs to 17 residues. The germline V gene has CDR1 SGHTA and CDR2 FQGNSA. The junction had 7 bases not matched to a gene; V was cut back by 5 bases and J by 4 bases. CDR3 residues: CASSPWTSGGLYNEQFF. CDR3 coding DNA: TGTGCCAGCAGCCCATGGACTAGCGGGGGGCTATACAATGAGCAGTTCTTC.

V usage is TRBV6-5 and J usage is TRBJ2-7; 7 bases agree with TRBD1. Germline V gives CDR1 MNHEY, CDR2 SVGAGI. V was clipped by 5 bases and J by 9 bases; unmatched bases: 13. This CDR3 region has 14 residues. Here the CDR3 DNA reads TGTGCCAGCAGTCAAGGACAGGTTTTGGTTTGGCAGTACTTC. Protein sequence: CASSQGQVLVWQYF.

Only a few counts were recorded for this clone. CDR3 region: CASSQDIGGSQPQHF. The CDR3 DNA follows: TGTGCCAGCAGCCAAGATATAGGGGGAAGTCAGCCCCAGCATTTT. J is TRBJ1-5 and V is TRBV4-2; a possible D gene is TRBD1 (6 bases). Germline V gene sequence: CDR1 LGHNA, CDR2 YNFKEQ. The CDR3 sequence is 15 residues long. Trimming took 0 bases from V and 6 from J, leaving 12 bases between them.

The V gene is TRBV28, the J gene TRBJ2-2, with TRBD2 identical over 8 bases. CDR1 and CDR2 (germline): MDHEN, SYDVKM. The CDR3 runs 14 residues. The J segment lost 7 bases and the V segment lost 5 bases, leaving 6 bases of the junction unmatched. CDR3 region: CASSPGLANGELFF. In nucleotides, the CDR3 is TGTGCCAGCAGTCCCGGACTAGCTAACGGGGAGCTGTTTTTT.

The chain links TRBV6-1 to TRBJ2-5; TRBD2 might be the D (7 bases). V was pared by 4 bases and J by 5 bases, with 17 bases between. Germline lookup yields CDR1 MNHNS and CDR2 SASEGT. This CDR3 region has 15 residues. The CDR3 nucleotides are TGTGCCAGCAGTGCCACAACAGGGCGGGAGGAGACCCAGTACTTC. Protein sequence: CASSATTGREETQYF.

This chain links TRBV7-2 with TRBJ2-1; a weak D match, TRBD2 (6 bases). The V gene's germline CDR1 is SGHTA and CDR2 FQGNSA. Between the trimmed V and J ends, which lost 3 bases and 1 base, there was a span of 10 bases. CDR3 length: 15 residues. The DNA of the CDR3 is TGTGCCAGCAGCTTGGGTGCGGGATCCTACAATGAGCAGTTCTTC. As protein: CASSLGAGSYNEQFF.

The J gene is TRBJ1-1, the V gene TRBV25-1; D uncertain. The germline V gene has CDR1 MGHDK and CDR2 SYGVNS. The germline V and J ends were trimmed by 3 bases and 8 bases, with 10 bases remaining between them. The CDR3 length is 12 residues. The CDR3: CASSDPRREAFF. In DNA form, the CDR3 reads TGTGCCAGCAGTGACCCCAGGAGGGAAGCTTTCTTT.